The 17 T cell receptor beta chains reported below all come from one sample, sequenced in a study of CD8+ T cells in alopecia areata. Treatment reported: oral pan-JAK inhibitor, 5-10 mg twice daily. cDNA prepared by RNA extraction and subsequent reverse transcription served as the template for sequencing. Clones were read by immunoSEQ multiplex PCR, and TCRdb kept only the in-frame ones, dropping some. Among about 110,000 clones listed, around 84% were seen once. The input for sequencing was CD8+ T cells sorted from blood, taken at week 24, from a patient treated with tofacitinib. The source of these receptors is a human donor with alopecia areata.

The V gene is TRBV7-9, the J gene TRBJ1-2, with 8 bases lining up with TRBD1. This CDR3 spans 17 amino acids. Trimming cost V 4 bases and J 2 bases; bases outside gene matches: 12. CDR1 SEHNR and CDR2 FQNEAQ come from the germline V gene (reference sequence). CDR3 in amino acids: CASSSVLGTGSNYGYTF. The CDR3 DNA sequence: TGTGCCAGCAGCTCTGTTCTTGGGACAGGCAGCAACTATGGCTACACCTTC.

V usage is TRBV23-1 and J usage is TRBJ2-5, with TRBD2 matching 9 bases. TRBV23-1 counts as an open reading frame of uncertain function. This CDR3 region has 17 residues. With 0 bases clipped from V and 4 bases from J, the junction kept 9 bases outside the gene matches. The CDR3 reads CASSQSNKRGDGETQYF. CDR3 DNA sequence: TGCGCCAGCAGTCAATCTAATAAGCGGGGGGATGGAGAGACCCAGTACTTC.

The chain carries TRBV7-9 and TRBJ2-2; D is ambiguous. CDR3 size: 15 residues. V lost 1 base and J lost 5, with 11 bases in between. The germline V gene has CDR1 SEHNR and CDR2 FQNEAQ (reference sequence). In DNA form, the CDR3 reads TGTGCCAGCAGCTTAGTGGGGAACGGAACCGGGGAGCTGTTTTTT. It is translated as CASSLVGNGTGELFF.

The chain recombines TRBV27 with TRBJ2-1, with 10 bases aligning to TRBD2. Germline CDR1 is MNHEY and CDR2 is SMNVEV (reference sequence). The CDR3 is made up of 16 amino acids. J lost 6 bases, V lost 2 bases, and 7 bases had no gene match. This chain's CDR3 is CASSLTASGGSNEQFF. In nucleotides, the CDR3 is TGTGCCAGCAGTTTAACGGCTAGCGGGGGAAGCAATGAGCAGTTCTTC.

The CDR3 region has the DNA TGTGCCTGGTCGGTCTGGGACGGTGGTGATACGCAGTATTTT. It specifies CAWSVWDGGDTQYF. V gene TRBV30 combines with J gene TRBJ2-3; D tentatively fits TRBD1 or TRBD2 (5 bases each). Between the trimmed V and J ends, which lost 5 bases and 6 bases, there was a span of 18 bases. This CDR3 is built from 14 residues. Germline CDR1 and CDR2: GTSNPN and SVGIG (reference sequence). The full variable domain, with the rest looked up from reference TRBV30 and TRBJ2-3, is SQTIHQWPATLVQPVGSPLSLECTVEGTSNPNLYWYRQAAGRGLQLLFYSVGIGQISSEVPQNLSASRPQDRQFILSSKKLLLSDSGFYLCAWSVWDGGDTQYFGPGTRLTVL.

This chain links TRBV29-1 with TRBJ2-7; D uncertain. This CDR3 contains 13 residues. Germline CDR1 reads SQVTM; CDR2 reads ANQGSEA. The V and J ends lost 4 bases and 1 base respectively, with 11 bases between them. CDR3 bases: TGCAGCGTTGTACGGGTAGGGTCCTACGAGCAGTACTTC. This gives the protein CSVVRVGSYEQYF.

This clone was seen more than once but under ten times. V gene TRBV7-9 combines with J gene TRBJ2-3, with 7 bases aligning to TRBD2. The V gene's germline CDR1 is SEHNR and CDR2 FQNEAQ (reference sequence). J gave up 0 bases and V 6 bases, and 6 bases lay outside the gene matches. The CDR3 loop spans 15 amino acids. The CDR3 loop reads CASSPLLASTDTQYF. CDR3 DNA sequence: TGTGCCAGCAGTCCTTTACTAGCGAGCACAGATACGCAGTATTTT.

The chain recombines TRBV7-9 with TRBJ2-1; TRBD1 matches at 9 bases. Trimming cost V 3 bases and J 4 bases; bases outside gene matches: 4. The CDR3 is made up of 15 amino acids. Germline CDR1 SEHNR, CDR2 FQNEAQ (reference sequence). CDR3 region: CASSFGQGTYNEQFF. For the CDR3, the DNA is TGTGCCAGCAGCTTTGGACAGGGGACGTACAATGAGCAGTTCTTC.

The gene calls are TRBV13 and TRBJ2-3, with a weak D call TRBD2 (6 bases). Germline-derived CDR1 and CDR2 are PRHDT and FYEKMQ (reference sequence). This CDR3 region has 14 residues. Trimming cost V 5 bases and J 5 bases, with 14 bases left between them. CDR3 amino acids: CASSVRGLGDTQYF. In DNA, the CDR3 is TGTGCCAGCAGCGTGCGGGGCCTGGGAGATACGCAGTATTTT.

The CDR3 region is CASSQLGGYQETQYF. The CDR3 DNA follows: TGCGCCAGCAGCCAGTTAGGGGGGTACCAAGAGACCCAGTACTTC. V is TRBV4-1 and J is TRBJ2-5; D might be TRBD1 or TRBD2, each matching 6 bases. Per the germline V gene, CDR1 is MGHRA and CDR2 is YSYEKL. V was shortened by 3 bases and J by 0 bases, with 11 bases between the two germline ends. The CDR3 is made up of 15 amino acids.

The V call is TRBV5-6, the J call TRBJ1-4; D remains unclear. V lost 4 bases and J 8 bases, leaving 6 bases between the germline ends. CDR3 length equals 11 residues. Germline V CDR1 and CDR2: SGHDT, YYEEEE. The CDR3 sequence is CASSLGEKLFF. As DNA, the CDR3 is TGTGCCAGCAGCCTAGGGGAAAAACTGTTTTTT.

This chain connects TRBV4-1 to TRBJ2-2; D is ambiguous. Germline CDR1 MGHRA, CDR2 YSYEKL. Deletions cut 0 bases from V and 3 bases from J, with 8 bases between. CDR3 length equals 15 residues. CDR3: CASSQDAAYTGELFF. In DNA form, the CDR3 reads TGCGCCAGCAGCCAAGATGCGGCCTACACCGGGGAGCTGTTTTTT.

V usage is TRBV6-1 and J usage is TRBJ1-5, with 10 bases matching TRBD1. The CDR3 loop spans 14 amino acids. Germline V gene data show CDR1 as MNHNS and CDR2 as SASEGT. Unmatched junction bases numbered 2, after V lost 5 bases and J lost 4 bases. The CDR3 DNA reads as TGTGCCAGCAGTCCGGACAGGGGGAATCAGCCCCAGCATTTT. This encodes CASSPDRGNQPQHF.

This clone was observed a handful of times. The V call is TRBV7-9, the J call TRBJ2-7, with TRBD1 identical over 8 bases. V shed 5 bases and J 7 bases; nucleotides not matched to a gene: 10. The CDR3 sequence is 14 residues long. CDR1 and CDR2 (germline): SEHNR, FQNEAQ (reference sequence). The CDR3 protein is CASSRGTGPSEQYF. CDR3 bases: TGTGCCAGCAGCAGGGGGACAGGCCCGTCGGAGCAGTACTTC.

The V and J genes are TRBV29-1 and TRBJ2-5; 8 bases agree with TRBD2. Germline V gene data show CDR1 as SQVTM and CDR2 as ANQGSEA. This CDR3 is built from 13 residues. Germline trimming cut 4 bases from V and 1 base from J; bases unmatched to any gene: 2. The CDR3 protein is CSVVLAGQETQYF. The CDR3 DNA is TGCAGCGTTGTCCTAGCGGGCCAAGAGACCCAGTACTTC.

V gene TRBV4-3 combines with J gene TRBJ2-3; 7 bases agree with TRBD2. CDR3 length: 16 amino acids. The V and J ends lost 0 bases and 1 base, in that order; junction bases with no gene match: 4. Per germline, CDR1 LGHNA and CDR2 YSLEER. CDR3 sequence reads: CASSQDGAGGTDTQYF. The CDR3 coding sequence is TGCGCCAGCAGCCAAGATGGGGCGGGGGGCACAGATACGCAGTATTTT.

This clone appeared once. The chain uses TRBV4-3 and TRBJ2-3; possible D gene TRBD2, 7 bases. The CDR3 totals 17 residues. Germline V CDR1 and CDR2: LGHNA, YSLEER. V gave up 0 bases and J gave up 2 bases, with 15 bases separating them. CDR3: CASSQDRVGGPTDTQYF. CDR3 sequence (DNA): TGCGCCAGCAGCCAAGATCGGGTCGGGGGGCCCACAGATACGCAGTATTTT.